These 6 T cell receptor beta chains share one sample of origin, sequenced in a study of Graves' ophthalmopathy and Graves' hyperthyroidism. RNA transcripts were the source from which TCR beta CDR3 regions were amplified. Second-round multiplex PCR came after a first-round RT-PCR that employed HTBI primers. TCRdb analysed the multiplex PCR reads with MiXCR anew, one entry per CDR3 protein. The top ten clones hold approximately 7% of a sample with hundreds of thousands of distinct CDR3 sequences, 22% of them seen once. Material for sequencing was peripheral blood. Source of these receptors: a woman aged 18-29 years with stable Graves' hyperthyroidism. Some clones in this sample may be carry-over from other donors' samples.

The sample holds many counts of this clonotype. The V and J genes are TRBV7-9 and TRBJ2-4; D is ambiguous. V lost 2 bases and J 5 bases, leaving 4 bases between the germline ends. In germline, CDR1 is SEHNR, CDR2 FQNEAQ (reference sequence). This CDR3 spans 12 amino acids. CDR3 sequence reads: CASSLTQNIQYF. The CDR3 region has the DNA TGTGCCAGCAGCTTAACTCAAAACATTCAGTACTTC.

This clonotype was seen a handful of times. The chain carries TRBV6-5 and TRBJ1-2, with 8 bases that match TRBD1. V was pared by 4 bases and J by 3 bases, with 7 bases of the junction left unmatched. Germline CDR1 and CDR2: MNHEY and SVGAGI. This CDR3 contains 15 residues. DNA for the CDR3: TGTGCCAGCAGTTCCCGGACAGGGTTCCACTATGGCTACACCTTC. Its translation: CASSSRTGFHYGYTF.

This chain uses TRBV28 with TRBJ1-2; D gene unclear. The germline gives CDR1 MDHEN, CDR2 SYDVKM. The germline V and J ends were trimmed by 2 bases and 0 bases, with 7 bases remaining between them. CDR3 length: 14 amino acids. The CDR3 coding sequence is TGTGCCAGCAGTTTAAAGCCTACTAACTATGGCTACACCTTC. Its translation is CASSLKPTNYGYTF.

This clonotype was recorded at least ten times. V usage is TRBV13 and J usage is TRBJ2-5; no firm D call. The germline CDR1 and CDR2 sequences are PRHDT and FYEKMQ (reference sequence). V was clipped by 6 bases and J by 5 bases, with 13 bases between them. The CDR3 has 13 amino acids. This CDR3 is CASSAGPVETQYF. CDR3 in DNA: TGTGCCAGCAGTGCCGGACCTGTGGAGACCCAGTACTTC.

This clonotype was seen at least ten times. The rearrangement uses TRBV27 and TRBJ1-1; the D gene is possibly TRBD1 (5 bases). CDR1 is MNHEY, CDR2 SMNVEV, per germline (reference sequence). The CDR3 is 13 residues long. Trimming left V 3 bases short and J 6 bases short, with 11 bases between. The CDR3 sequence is CASSFWGDPEAFF. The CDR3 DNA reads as TGTGCCAGCAGTTTCTGGGGGGACCCTGAAGCTTTCTTT.

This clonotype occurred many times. The CDR3 sequence: CASSALRDLNSGNQPQHF. As DNA, the CDR3 is TGTGCCAGTAGCGCCCTTCGGGACCTTAACTCGGGGAACCAGCCCCAGCATTTT. The chain is built from TRBV19 and TRBJ1-5, with D possibly being TRBD1 (5 bases). CDR3 length: 18 residues. In germline, CDR1 is LNHDA, CDR2 SQIVND (reference sequence). V lost 6 bases and J 7 bases, leaving 28 bases between the germline ends.